The T cell receptor (beta chain) under discussion was sequenced for a study of OX40 agonist ivuxolimab in advanced cancers. For the wider study: Ivuxolimab was an agonistic, fully human IgG2 monoclonal antibody directed against OX40 (CD134), a costimulatory receptor. Intravenous ivuxolimab was administered to patients every 2 weeks at six dose levels: 0.01, 0.1, 0.3, 1.5, 3 and 10 mg/kg. Of the 50 to 55 dose-escalation patients, hepatocellular carcinoma was present in about 19, melanoma in approximately 15, renal cell carcinoma in 9 and head and neck cancer in 9. A male proportion of around 80% and a mean age of approximately 62 years, ranging from about 23 to 90, were recorded for the dose-escalation cohort. Patients were allowed to have had prior anti-PD-1, anti-PD-L1 or anti-CTLA-4 therapy, and around two fifths of the dose-escalation patients had been treated with checkpoint inhibitors. Three dose-escalation patients achieved partial responses, one with hepatocellular carcinoma and two with cutaneous melanoma. The purpose of peripheral TCRbeta sequencing was to test whether ivuxolimab changed TCR sequence diversity and led to clonal T-cell expansion. The paper covers the monotherapy dose-escalation part of the phase I ivuxolimab trial, which included N of about 50 patients.

General conclusions and limits of the study: At doses of 0.1 to 3.0 mg/kg, clonal expansion of both CD4+ and CD8+ T cells in blood was seen between baseline and week 6. After ivuxolimab, CD8+ T cells had more expanded clones than CD4+ T cells on average. Low levels of normalized T-cell clonal expansion were also shown by some nonresponding patients. Which antigens the clonally expanded peripheral T cells were specific for was not determined. In the 0.1-3.0 mg/kg groups, partial responders had among the lowest normalized peripheral clonal expansion, particularly in CD8+ T cells.

Trimming takes 1 base off V and 9 bases off J; junction bases not matched to a gene: 0. The germline V gene (reference sequence) supplies CDR1 DFQATT and CDR2 SNEGSKA. The CDR3 contains 11 residues, cysteine and phenylalanine counted. The retained sequence is limited to the CDR3, 33 bases, with the frame set at the first base. The trial excluded patients who had a history of autoimmune disease or were on systemic immunosuppression. Peripheral blood for TCR sequencing was drawn from every dose cohort at baseline, at cycle 4 day 1 and at cycle 7 day 1. Samples came from an open-label, multicenter, first-in-human phase I dose-escalation trial of ivuxolimab. Adults with locally advanced or metastatic melanoma, renal cell carcinoma, hepatocellular carcinoma or head and neck squamous cell carcinoma were enrolled in the trial. Before TCR sequencing, CD4+ and CD8+ T cells were separately sorted from peripheral blood.

Genomic DNA was isolated from the sorted cells so that the TCRbeta CDR3 region could be sequenced. TCRbeta CDR3 regions were sequenced using the immunoSEQ Assay. The source is immuneACCESS, and TCRdb retained only in-frame sequences with V and J called. Part of the clones is not carried over; for the studies checked, unresolved V genes explain less than half of this, and the remainder is unexplained. This sample holds over 55,000 clones; 83% were observed only once. The top ten hold 0.6% to 0.8% of the sample. With regard to this clone: No antigen is known for it. Per-nucleotide qualities are absent, and no much larger clonotype sits a single base away.

Recombination connected TRBV20-1 to TRBJ2-1; 7 junctional bases match TRBD2. The source was CD4+ or CD8+ T cells sorted from blood, collected in a trial of the OX40 agonist ivuxolimab. The source of this sequence is an adult with an advanced solid tumor such as melanoma, head and neck, liver or kidney cancer. The bases read TGCAGTGCTAGAGGGACTAGTGAGCAGTTCTTC. Its translation is CSARGTSEQFF.